The 27 T cell receptor beta chains presented below share a single source sample, sequenced in a study of blood T cell repertoires in COVID-19 (dated by TCRdb to the early 2020s). Receptor libraries were prepared by the immunoSEQ multiplex PCR assay. Sourced from immuneACCESS, this table was stored by TCRdb with only in-frame sequences that have V and J called. A share of the clones is absent; for the studies checked, an unresolved V gene accounts for under half, and the remainder has no known explanation. The sample table shows under 150,000 clones, and 75% to 85% are seen once. 4.2% of the sample belongs to the ten largest clones. The sample comprised peripheral blood. These receptors all stem from a man aged 60 to 75 with acute or convalescent COVID-19.

This clone was seen only once. This rearrangement joins TRBV6-5 to TRBJ2-7; D possibly corresponds to TRBD1 (6 bases). V lost 9 bases and J 3 bases, leaving 15 bases between the germline ends. CDR1 and CDR2 from the germline V gene are MNHEY and SVGAGI. The CDR3 spans 13 residues. CDR3 protein: CASTGTKLYEQYF. CDR3 in DNA: TGTGCCAGTACCGGGACAAAGCTCTACGAGCAGTACTTC.

The chain has TRBV6-5 and TRBJ2-3, with a weak D call TRBD1 (7 bases). Germline CDR1 is MNHEY and CDR2 is SVGAGI. The CDR3 runs to 15 residues. V gave up 8 bases and J gave up 4 bases, with 19 bases separating them. CDR3 residues: CASQGGGRLADTQYF. DNA of the CDR3: TGTGCCAGCCAGGGGGGCGGCCGACTAGCAGATACGCAGTATTTT.

Ten or more counts support this clone. The chain carries TRBV10-1 and TRBJ1-1; D gene unclear. Trimming pared 0 bases from V and 1 base from J, leaving 6 bases between. Germline CDR1 reads WNHNN; CDR2 reads SYGVQD (reference sequence). The CDR3 totals 14 residues. The CDR3 sequence: CASSESPGNTEAFF. In DNA, the CDR3 is TGCGCCAGCAGTGAGTCTCCCGGGAACACTGAAGCTTTCTTT.

The chain uses TRBV5-1 and TRBJ2-1, with 7 bases lining up with TRBD2. The junction had 4 bases not matched to a gene; V was cut back by 0 bases and J by 4 bases. This CDR3 contains 15 residues. Germline CDR1 reads SGHRS; CDR2 reads YFSETQ. The CDR3 DNA reads TGCGCCAGCAGCTTGGGTCTGCGGGAGTACAATGAGCAGTTCTTC. Translating it yields CASSLGLREYNEQFF.

This chain joins TRBV30 and TRBJ2-5, with D possibly matching TRBD2 (5 bases). The CDR3 is 13 amino acids. V was pared by 3 bases and J by 2 bases, with 10 bases between. The V gene's germline CDR1 is GTSNPN and CDR2 SVGIG (reference sequence). The CDR3 nucleotides read TGTGCCTGGAGAGCGGTGGGTCAAGAGACCCAGTACTTC. As protein: CAWRAVGQETQYF.

The chain links TRBV7-6 to TRBJ2-1, with TRBD2 matching over 7 bases. Germline values: CDR1 SGHVS, CDR2 FNYEAQ. V trimming: 2 bases; J trimming: 3 bases; junction bases outside the gene matches: 4. The CDR3 spans 15 residues. This CDR3 reads CASSLLASGYNEQFF. As DNA, the CDR3 is TGTGCCAGCAGCTTATTGGCTAGCGGCTACAATGAGCAGTTCTTC.

The chain links TRBV28 to TRBJ1-6, with D hard to call. CDR3 length equals 15 residues. From germline, CDR1 is MDHEN and CDR2 SYDVKM. Trimming stripped 2 bases from V and 7 bases from J, with 12 bases between. The CDR3 nucleotides are TGTGCCAGCAGTTTAGGGCAGTTTGGAAATTCACCCCTCCACTTT. It translates to CASSLGQFGNSPLHF.

This chain joins TRBV28 and TRBJ2-2, with 8 bases lining up with TRBD2. The CDR3 runs to 14 residues. CDR1 and CDR2 from the germline V gene are MDHEN and SYDVKM. Unmatched junction bases numbered 1, after V lost 1 base and J lost 6 bases. The CDR3 sequence: CASSLSAGAGELFF. CDR3 DNA sequence: TGTGCCAGCAGTTTATCAGCGGGAGCCGGGGAGCTGTTTTTT.

The rearrangement joins TRBV30 to TRBJ2-7; TRBD1 aligns across 9 bases. V lost 3 bases to trimming and J lost 6 bases; unmatched junction nucleotides: 9. The CDR3 totals 14 residues. Germline assignment: CDR1 GTSNPN and CDR2 SVGIG (reference sequence). The CDR3 is CAWRDRGPRSEQYF. The CDR3 bases are TGTGCCTGGAGGGACAGGGGCCCCCGCTCCGAGCAGTACTTC.

The rearrangement uses TRBV4-1 and TRBJ2-1; 9 nucleotides match TRBD2. The CDR3 consists of 16 residues. The germline CDR1 and CDR2 sequences are MGHRA and YSYEKL. The trim removed 0 bases at V and 10 bases at J, leaving 10 bases unmatched. CDR3 loop: CASSQEVAGGPEEQFF. In nucleotides, the CDR3 is TGCGCCAGCAGCCAAGAGGTCGCGGGAGGGCCGGAGGAGCAGTTCTTC.

This clone showed up just once. The V and J genes are TRBV4-1 and TRBJ2-1; D might be TRBD2 (5 bases). The CDR3 is made up of 15 amino acids. Germline loops: CDR1 MGHRA, CDR2 YSYEKL. The V and J ends lost 1 base and 0 bases respectively, with 7 bases between them. The CDR3: CASSQVGSSYNEQFF. The DNA for the CDR3 is TGCGCCAGCAGCCAAGTGGGGAGCTCCTACAATGAGCAGTTCTTC.

V gene TRBV7-8 combines with J gene TRBJ2-7, with TRBD2 identical over 7 bases. This CDR3 has 14 residues. Germline V gives CDR1 SGHVS, CDR2 FQNEAQ. V trimming: 4 bases; J trimming: 6 bases; junction bases outside the gene matches: 9. CDR3 coding DNA: TGTGCCAGCAGCTCCCGGACTAGATTATCCGAGCAGTACTTC. This encodes CASSSRTRLSEQYF.

This clone has only a few counts. This chain uses TRBV5-1 with TRBJ1-2; 8 nucleotides line up with TRBD1. CDR1 and CDR2 (germline): SGHRS, YFSETQ. J was trimmed by 7 bases and V by 0 bases; bases with no gene match: 14. This CDR3 contains 17 residues. In DNA form, the CDR3 reads TGCGCCAGCAGCTTGGCCCCCCAAGGACAGGGAGTGGGTGGCTACACCTTC. Translation gives CASSLAPQGQGVGGYTF.

This rearrangement joins TRBV5-1 to TRBJ2-7; 14 nucleotides agree with TRBD2. The germline V gene has CDR1 SGHRS and CDR2 YFSETQ. The ends lost 4 bases at V and 5 bases at J; junction bases unmatched: 8. The CDR3 runs to 16 residues. The CDR3 DNA sequence: TGCGCCAGCAGCGGATCGACTAGCGGGAGGGCGAACGAGCAGTACTTC. Encoded protein: CASSGSTSGRANEQYF.

This chain uses TRBV4-1 with TRBJ2-5; 11 bases align to TRBD1. Trimming took 3 bases from V and 3 from J; bases not matched to a gene: 9. The CDR3 runs 17 residues. Germline V gives CDR1 MGHRA, CDR2 YSYEKL. CDR3 residues: CASSHPKAGQGEETQYF. CDR3 coding DNA: TGCGCCAGCAGCCACCCAAAAGCGGGACAGGGGGAAGAGACCCAGTACTTC.

The genes are TRBV28 and TRBJ2-7; maybe TRBD2 (6 bases). This CDR3 has 15 amino acids. Trimming shortened V by 6 bases and J by 7 bases, and 22 bases separated the two germline ends. CDR1 is MDHEN and CDR2 is SYDVKM in the germline V gene. Here the CDR3 DNA reads TGTGCCAGCAGCCCACGGGGGACGAACAGGAGGGAGCAGTACTTC. It codes for CASSPRGTNRREQYF.

J is TRBJ2-7 and V is TRBV11-2; D is unclear. The CDR3 totals 16 residues. Deletions cut 0 bases from V and 3 bases from J, with 15 bases between. Germline CDR1 is SGHAT and CDR2 is FQNNGV. CDR3 coding DNA: TGTGCCAGCAGCTTAGATTATTCGACTGGTTACTACGAGCAGTACTTC. It specifies CASSLDYSTGYYEQYF.

Written as DNA, the CDR3 is TGTGCCAGCAGCTTTACTAGCGGGTCGGGTAGGCAGACCCAGTACTTC. Encoded protein: CASSFTSGSGRQTQYF. This sequence joins TRBV5-6 and TRBJ2-5; 9 positions agree with TRBD2. The CDR3 runs 16 residues. With V trimmed by 2 bases and J by 6 bases, 11 bases remained unmatched. CDR1 SGHDT and CDR2 YYEEEE come from the germline V gene.

In this sample, this clone turned up a few times. The chain couples TRBV7-3 to TRBJ1-1; D is unclear. The germline gives CDR1 SGHTA, CDR2 FQGTGA. This CDR3 region has 12 residues. With 3 bases removed from V and 10 bases from J, the gap between germline ends came to 12 bases. The CDR3 sequence is CASSFGEGGAFF. Written as DNA, the CDR3 is TGTGCCAGCAGCTTCGGGGAGGGAGGAGCTTTCTTT.

The V gene is TRBV7-9, the J gene TRBJ2-2; the D gene is possibly TRBD1 (5 bases). CDR1 SEHNR and CDR2 FQNEAQ come from the germline V gene (reference sequence). This CDR3 is 14 amino acids long. The V gene lost 6 bases and the J gene lost 5 bases, with 13 bases spanning the gap. The CDR3 DNA sequence: TGTGCCAGCAGTAAAGGGGAAGGGACCGGGGAGCTGTTTTTT. Translating it yields CASSKGEGTGELFF.

The rearrangement uses TRBV7-9 and TRBJ1-2; D possibly corresponds to TRBD1 (5 bases). The V and J ends lost 4 bases and 4 bases respectively, with 10 bases between them. CDR3 length: 13 residues. Germline loops: CDR1 SEHNR, CDR2 FQNEAQ (reference sequence). The CDR3 DNA follows: TGTGCCAGCAGCTCGGGGGGTGGCTATGGCTACACCTTC. Protein product: CASSSGGGYGYTF.

The chain couples TRBV3-1 (or the pseudogene TRBV3-2) to TRBJ1-4; D gene ambiguous. CDR1 and CDR2 (germline): LGHDT, YNNKEL (reference sequence). The CDR3 loop spans 15 amino acids. Trimming cost V 2 bases and J 7 bases, with 14 bases left between them. The DNA for the CDR3 is TGTGCCAGCAGCCAACTGAGGAGTCTGCGTGAAAAACTGTTTTTT. It codes for CASSQLRSLREKLFF.

This clone was observed a single time. The chain employs TRBV5-4 and TRBJ2-3; the match to TRBD2 covers 8 bases. V trimming: 1 base; J trimming: 5 bases; junction bases outside the gene matches: 9. This CDR3 spans 16 amino acids. Germline V gives CDR1 SGHNT, CDR2 YYREEE (reference sequence). The CDR3 sequence: CASSLPTGGPQDTQYF. CDR3 in DNA: TGTGCCAGCAGCTTGCCGACGGGAGGGCCTCAAGATACGCAGTATTTT. The full variable domain, in which reference TRBV5-4 and TRBJ2-3 provide the parts outside the CDR3, is ETGVTQSPTHLIKTRGQQVTLRCSSQSGHNTVSWYQQALGQGPQFIFQYYREEENGRGNFPPRFSGLQFPNYSSELNVNALELDDSALYLCASSLPTGGPQDTQYFGPGTRLTVL.

This clone was found many times. This chain connects TRBV2 to TRBJ2-7, with 8 bases fitting TRBD1. CDR1 SNHLY and CDR2 FYNNEI come from the germline V gene. The V segment lost 6 bases and the J segment 0 bases; nucleotides outside the gene matches: 7. CDR3 length: 15 residues. The CDR3 DNA follows: TGTGCCAGCAGCGACCCAGGGACAGGCTCCTACGAGCAGTACTTC. Its protein is CASSDPGTGSYEQYF.

V usage is TRBV3-1 (or the pseudogene TRBV3-2) and J usage is TRBJ2-5, with D perhaps matching TRBD2 (7 bases). V lost 1 base to trimming and J lost 4 bases, with 13 bases between them. The germline CDR1 and CDR2 sequences are LGHDT and YNNKEL (reference sequence). The CDR3 runs to 15 residues. CDR3 protein: CASSQGQGRVETQYF. In DNA, the CDR3 is TGTGCCAGCAGCCAAGGGCAGGGGAGGGTAGAGACCCAGTACTTC.

The V and J genes are TRBV5-6 and TRBJ2-7, with 9 bases matching TRBD2. In germline, CDR1 is SGHDT, CDR2 YYEEEE. There are 19 residues in the CDR3. V was clipped by 0 bases and J by 4 bases; unmatched bases: 17. The CDR3 loop reads CASSLELAGGGVGVYEQYF. CDR3 DNA sequence: TGTGCCAGCAGCTTGGAACTAGCGGGTGGAGGAGTCGGTGTATACGAGCAGTACTTC.

This rearrangement joins TRBV28 to TRBJ2-7, with 9 bases matching TRBD1. After removal of 4 bases from V and 3 bases from J, the junction contained 13 bases not matched to a gene. Germline CDR1 reads MDHEN; CDR2 reads SYDVKM. This CDR3 is built from 17 residues. The CDR3 is CASSSALGDRVVYEQYF. CDR3 DNA: TGTGCCAGCAGTTCCGCTCTTGGGGACAGGGTTGTCTACGAGCAGTACTTC.